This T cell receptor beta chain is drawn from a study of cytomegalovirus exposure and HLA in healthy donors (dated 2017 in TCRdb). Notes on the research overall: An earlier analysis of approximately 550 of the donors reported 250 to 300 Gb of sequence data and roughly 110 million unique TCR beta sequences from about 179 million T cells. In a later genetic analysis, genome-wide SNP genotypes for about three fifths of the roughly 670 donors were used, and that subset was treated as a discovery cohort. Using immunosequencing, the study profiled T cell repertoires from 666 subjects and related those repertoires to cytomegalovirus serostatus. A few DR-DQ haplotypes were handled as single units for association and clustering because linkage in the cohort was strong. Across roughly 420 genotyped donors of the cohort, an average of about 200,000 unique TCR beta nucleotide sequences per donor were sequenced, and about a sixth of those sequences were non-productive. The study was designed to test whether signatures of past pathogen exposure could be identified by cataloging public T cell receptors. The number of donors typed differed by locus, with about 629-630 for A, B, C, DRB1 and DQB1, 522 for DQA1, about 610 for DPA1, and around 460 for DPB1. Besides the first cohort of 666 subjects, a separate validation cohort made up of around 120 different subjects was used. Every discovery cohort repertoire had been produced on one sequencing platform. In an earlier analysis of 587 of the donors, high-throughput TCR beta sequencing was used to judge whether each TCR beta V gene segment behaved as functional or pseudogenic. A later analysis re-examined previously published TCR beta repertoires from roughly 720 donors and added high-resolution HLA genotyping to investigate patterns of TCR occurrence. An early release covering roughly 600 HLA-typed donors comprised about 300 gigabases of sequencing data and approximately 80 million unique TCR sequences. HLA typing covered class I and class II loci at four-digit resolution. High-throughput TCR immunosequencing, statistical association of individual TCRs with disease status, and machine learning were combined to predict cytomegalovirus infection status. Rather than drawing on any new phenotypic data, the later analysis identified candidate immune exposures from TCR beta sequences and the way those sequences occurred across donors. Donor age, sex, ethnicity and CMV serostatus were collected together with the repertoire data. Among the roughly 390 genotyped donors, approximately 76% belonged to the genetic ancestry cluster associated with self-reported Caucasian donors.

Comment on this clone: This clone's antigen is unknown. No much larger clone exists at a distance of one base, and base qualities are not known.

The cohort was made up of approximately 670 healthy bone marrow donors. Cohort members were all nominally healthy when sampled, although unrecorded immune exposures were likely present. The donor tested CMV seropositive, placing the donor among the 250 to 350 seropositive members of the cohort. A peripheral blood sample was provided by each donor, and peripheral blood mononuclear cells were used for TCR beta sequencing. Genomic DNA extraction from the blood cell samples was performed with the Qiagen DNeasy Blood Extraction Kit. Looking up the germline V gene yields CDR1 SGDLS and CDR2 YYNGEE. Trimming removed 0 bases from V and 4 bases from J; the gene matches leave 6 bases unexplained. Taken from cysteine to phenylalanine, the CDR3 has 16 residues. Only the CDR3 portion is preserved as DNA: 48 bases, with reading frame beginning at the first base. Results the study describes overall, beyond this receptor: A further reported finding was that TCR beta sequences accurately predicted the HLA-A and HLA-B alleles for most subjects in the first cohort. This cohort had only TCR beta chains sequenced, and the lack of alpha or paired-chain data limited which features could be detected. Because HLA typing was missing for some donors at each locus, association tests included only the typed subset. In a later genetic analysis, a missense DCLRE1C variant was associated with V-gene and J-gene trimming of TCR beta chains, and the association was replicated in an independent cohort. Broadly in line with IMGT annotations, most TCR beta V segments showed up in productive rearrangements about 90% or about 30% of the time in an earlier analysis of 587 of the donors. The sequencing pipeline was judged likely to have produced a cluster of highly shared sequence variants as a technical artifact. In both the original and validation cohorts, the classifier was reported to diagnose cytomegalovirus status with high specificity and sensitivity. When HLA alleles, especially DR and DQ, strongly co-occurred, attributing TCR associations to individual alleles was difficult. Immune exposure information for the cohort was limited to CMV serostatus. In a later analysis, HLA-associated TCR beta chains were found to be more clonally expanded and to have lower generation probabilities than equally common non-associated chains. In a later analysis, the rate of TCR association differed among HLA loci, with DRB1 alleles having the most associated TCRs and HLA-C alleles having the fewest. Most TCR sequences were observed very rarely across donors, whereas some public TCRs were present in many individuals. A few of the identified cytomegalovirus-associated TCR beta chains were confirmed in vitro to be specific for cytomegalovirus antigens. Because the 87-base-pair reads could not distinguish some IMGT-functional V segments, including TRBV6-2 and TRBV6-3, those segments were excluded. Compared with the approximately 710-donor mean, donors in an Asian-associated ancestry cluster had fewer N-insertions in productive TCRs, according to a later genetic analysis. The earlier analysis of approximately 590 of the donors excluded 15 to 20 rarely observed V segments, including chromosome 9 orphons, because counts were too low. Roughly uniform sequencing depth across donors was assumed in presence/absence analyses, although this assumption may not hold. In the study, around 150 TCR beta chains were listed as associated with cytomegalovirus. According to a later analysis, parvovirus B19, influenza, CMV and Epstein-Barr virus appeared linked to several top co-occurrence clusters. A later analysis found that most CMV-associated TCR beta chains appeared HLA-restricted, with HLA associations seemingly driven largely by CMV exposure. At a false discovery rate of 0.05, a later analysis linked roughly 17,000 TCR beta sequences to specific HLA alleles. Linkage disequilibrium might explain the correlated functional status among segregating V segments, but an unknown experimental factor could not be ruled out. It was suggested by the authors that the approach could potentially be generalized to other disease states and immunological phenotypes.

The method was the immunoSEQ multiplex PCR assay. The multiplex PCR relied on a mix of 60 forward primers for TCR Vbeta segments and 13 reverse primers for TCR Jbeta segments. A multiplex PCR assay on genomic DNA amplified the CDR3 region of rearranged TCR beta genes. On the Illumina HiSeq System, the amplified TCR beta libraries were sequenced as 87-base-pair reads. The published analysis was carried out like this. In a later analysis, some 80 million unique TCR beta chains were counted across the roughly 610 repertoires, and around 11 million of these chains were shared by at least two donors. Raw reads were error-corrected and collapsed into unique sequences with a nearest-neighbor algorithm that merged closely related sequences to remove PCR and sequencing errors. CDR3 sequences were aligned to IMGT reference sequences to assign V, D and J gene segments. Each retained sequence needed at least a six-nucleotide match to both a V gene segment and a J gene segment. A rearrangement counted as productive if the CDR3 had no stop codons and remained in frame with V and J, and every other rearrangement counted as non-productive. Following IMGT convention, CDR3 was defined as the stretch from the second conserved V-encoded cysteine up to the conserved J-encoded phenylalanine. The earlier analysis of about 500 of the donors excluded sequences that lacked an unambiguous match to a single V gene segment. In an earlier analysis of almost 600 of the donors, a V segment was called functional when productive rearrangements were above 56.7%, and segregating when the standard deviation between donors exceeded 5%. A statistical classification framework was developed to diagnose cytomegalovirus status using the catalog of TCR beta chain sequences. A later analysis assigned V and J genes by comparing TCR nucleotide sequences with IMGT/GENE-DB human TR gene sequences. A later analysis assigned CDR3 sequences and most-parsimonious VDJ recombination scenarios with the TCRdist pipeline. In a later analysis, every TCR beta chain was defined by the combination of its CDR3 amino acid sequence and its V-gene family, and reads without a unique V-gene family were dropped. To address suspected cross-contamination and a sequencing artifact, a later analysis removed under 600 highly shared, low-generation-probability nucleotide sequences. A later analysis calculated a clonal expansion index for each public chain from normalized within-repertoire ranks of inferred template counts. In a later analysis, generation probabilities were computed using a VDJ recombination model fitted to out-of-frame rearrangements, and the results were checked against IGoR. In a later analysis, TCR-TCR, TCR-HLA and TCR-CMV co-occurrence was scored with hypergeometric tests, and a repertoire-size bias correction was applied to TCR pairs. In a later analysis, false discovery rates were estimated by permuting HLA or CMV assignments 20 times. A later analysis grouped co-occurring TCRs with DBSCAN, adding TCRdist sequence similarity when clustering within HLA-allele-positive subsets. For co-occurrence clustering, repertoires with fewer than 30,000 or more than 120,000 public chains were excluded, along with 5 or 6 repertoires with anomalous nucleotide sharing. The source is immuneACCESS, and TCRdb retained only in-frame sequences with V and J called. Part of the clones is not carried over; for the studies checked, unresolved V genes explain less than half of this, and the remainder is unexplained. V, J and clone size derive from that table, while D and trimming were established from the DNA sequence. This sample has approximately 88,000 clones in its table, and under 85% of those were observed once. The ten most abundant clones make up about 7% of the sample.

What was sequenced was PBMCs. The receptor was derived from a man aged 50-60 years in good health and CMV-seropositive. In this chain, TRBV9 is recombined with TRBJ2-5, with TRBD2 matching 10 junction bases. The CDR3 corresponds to CASSVASGGAGETQYF. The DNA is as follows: TGTGCCAGCAGCGTAGCGAGCGGGGGGGCCGGAGAGACCCAGTACTTC. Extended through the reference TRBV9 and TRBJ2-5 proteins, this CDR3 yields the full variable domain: DSGVTQTPKHLITATGQRVTLRCSPRSGDLSVYWYQQSLDQGLQFLIQYYNGEERAKGNILERFSAQQFPDLHSELNLSSLELGDSALYFCASSVASGGAGETQYFGPGTRLLVL.